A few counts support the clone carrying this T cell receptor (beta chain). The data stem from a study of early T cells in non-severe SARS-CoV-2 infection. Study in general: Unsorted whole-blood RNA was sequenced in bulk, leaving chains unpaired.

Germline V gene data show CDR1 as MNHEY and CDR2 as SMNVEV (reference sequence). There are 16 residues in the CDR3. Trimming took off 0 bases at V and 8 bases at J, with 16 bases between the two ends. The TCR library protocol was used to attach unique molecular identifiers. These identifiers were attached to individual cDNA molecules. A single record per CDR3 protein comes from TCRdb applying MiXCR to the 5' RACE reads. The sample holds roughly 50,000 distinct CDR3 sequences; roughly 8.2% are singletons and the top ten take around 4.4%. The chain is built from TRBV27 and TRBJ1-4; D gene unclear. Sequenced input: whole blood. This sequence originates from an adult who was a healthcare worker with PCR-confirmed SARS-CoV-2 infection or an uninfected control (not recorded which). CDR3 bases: TGTGCCAGCAGTTTATCAAGCACTCTGAATATCGAAAAACTGTTTTTT. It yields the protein CASSLSSTLNIEKLFF.